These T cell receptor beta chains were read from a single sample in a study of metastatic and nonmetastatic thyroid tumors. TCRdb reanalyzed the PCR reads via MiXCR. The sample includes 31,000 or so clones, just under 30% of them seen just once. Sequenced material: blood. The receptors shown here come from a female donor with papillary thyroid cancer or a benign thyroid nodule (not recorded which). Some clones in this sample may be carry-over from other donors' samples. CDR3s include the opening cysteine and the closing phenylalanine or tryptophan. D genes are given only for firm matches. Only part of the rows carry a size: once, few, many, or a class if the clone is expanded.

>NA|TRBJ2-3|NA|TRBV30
TGTGCCTGGAGTCAGCAGGGACTCCCTACAGATACGCAGTATTTT
CAWSQQGLPTDTQYF
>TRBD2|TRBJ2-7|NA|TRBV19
TGTGCCAGTAGTATAGGTGGAGGACTAGCGGGAGGGCGCTACGAGCAGTACTTC
CASSIGGGLAGGRYEQYF
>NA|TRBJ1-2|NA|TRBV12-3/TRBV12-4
TGTGCCAGCAAACGGGGGGGGATGGGCTATGGCTACACCTTC
CASKRGGMGYGYTF
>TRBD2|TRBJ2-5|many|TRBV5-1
TGCGCCAGCATAGACCTAGCGGACGGAGAGACCCAGTACTTC
CASIDLADGETQYF
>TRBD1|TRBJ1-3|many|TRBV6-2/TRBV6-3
TGTGCCAGCAGTATACCCGGACAGGGGGGCTCTCTCTCTGGAAACACCATATATTTT
CASSIPGQGGSLSGNTIYF
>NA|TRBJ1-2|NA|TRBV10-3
TGTGCCATCACCGAAGGGGAGTGGAACTATGGCTACACCTTC
CAITEGEWNYGYTF
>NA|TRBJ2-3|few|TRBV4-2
TGTGCCAGCAGCCAAATAGTCACAGATACGCAGTATTTT
CASSQIVTDTQYF
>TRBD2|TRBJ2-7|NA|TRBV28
TGTGCCAGCAGGACGAGGGCGGGGACTAGCGGGAGGGATCACGAGCAGTACTTC
CASRTRAGTSGRDHEQYF
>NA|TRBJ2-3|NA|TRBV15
TGTGCCACCAGCAGAGTGGGCCCTCCAGATACGCAGTATTTT
CATSRVGPPDTQYF
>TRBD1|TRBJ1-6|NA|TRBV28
TGTGCCAGCAGTGCCGGGACAGGGCATAATTCACCCCTCCACTTT
CASSAGTGHNSPLHF
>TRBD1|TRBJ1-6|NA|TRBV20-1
TGCAGTGCTGGCCGGGACAGGGGCGTTTCACCCCTCCACTTT
CSAGRDRGVSPLHF
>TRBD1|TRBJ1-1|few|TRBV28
TGTGCCACCCAGACAGGGGACACTGAAGCTTTCTTT
CATQTGDTEAFF
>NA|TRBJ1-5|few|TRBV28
TGTGCCAGCAGTTTGGGCGCAAATAGCAATCAGCCCCAGCATTTT
CASSLGANSNQPQHF
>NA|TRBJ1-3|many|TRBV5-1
TGCGCCAGCAGCGGTCAGGCTGGAAACACCATATATTTT
CASSGQAGNTIYF
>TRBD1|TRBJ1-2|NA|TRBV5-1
TGCGCCAGCCGTCGGGACAGGGGGCCTAGGGGCTACACCTTC
CASRRDRGPRGYTF
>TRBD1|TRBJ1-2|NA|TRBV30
TGTGCCTGGAGTTCCGCAGGGGGCGGCTATGGCTACACCTTC
CAWSSAGGGYGYTF
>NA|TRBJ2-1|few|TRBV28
TGTGCCAGCAGTTTATTGGGGGGAGACTTCTACAATGAGCAGTTCTTC
CASSLLGGDFYNEQFF
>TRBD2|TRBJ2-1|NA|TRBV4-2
TGTGCCAGCAGCAAGCGGGGGCCTTCCTACAATGAGCAGTTCTTC
CASSKRGPSYNEQFF
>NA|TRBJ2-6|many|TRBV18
TGTGCCAGCTCAGAGGGGTCTGGGGCCAACGTCCTGACTTTC
CASSEGSGANVLTF
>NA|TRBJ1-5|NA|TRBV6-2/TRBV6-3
TGTGCCAGCAGTTACGAAGCAGGAGGCCATCAGCCCCAGCATTTT
CASSYEAGGHQPQHF
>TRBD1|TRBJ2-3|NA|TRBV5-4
TGTGCCAGCAGCTTGGTGGGACAGGGAAGCACAGATACGCAGTATTTT
CASSLVGQGSTDTQYF
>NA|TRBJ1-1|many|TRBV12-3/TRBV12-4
TGTGCCAGCAGTCGTGGGACTGAAGCTTTCTTT
CASSRGTEAFF
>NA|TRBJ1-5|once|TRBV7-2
TGTGCCAGCAGCCGTGACAGCCGTAATCAGCCCCAGCATTTT
CASSRDSRNQPQHF
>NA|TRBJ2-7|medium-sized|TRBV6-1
TGTGCCAGCAGTCAGAGGGGATACTACGAGCAGTACTTC
CASSQRGYYEQYF
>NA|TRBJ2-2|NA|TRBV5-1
TGCGCCAGCAGCTTTTTCGGGCAGGGAGTTAACACCGGGGAGCTGTTTTTT
CASSFFGQGVNTGELFF